This TCR beta chain emerged from a study of T cell responses to AZD1222 COVID-19 vaccine. Broader study findings: Two AZD1222 doses significantly raised spike-specific TCR breadth and depth over controls.

Only in-frame clones appear in the TCRdb table, and some are missing; sequencing was by immunoSEQ multiplex PCR. The repertoire holds 110,000 or so clones, with about 87% as singletons. Germline CDR1 reads LNHDA; CDR2 reads SQIVND (reference sequence). V lost 5 bases, J lost 5 bases, and 15 bases lay in between. The CDR3 has 14 residues. A note on this clone: Its cognate antigen is unknown.

The material sequenced was peripheral blood, taken 28 days after the second AZD1222 dose. The chain links TRBV19 to TRBJ1-2; D gene ambiguous. This receptor was identified in an adult who received the AZD1222 COVID-19 vaccine. CDR3 sequence: CASSEVGGRYGYTF. For the CDR3, the DNA is TGTGCCAGTAGTGAGGTAGGAGGGCGGTATGGCTACACCTTC.